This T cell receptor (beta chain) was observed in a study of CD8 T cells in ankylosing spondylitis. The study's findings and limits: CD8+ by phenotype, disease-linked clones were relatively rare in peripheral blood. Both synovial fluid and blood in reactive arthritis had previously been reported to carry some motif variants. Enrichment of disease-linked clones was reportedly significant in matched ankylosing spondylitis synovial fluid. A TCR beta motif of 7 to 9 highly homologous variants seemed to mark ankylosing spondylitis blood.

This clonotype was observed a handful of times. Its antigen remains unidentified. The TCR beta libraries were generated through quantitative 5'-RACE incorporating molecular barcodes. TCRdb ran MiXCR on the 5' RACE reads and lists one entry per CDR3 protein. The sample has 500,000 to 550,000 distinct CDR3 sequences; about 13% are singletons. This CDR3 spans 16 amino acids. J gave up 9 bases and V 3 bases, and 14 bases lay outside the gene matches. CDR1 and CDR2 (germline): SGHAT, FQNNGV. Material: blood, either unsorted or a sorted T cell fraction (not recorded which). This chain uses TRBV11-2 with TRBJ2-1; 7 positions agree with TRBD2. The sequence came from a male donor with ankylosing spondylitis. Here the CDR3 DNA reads TGTGCCAGCAGCTTTGTAGCGGGCCAACGGGGCACTGAGCAGTTCTTC. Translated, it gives CASSFVAGQRGTEQFF.